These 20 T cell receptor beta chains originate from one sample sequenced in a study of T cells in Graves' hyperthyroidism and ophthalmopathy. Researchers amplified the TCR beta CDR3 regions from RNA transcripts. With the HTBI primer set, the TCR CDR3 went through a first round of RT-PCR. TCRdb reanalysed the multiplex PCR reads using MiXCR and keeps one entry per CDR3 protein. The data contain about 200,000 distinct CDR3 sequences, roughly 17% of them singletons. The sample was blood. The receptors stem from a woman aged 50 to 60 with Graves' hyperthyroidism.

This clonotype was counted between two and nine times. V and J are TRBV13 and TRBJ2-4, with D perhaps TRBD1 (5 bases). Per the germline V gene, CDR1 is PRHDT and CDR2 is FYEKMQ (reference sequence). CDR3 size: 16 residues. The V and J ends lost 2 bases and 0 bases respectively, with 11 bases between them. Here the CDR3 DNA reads TGTGCCAGCAGCTTAAAAGGGGTCAGAGCCAAAAACATTCAGTACTTC. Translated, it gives CASSLKGVRAKNIQYF. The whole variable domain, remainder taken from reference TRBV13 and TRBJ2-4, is AAGVIQSPRHLIKEKRETATLKCYPIPRHDTVYWYQQGPGQDPQFLISFYEKMQSDKGSIPDRFSAQQFSDYHSELNMSSLELGDSALYFCASSLKGVRAKNIQYFGAGTRLSVL.

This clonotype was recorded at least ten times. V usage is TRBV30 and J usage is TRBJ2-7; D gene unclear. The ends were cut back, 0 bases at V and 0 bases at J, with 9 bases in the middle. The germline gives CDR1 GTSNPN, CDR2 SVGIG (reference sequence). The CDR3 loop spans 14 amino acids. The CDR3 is CAWSVVGNSYEQYF. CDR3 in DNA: TGTGCCTGGAGTGTCGTTGGCAACTCCTACGAGCAGTACTTC.

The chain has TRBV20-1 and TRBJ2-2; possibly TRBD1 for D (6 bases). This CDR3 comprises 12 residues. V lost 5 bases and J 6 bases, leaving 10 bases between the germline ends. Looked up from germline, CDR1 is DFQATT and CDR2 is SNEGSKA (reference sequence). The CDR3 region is CSASDSPGELFF. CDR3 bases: TGCAGTGCTTCGGACAGCCCCGGGGAGCTGTTTTTT.

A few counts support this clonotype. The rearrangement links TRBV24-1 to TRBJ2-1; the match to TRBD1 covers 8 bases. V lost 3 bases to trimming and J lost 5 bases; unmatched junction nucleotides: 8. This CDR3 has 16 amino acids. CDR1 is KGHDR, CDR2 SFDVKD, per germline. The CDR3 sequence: CATSDPQGARHNEQFF. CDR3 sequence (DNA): TGTGCCACCAGTGATCCTCAGGGGGCTAGACACAATGAGCAGTTCTTC.

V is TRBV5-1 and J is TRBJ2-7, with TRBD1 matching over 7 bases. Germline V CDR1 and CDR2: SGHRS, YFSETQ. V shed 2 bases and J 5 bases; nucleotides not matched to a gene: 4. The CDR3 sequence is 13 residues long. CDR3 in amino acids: CASSLWTGNEQYF. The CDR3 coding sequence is TGCGCCAGCAGCTTATGGACAGGTAACGAGCAGTACTTC.

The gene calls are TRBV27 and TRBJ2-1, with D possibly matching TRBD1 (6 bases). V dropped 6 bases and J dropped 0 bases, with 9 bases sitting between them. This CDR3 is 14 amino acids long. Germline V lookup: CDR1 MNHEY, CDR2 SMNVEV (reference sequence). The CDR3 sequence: CASSEQGSYNEQFF. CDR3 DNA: TGTGCCAGCAGCGAACAGGGCTCCTACAATGAGCAGTTCTTC.

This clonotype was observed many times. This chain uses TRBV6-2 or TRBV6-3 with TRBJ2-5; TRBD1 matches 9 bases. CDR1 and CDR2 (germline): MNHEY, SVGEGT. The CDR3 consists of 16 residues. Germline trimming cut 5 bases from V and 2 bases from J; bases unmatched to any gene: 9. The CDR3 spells CASSQLPGTGQETQYF. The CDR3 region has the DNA TGTGCCAGCAGTCAACTACCAGGGACAGGGCAAGAGACCCAGTACTTC.

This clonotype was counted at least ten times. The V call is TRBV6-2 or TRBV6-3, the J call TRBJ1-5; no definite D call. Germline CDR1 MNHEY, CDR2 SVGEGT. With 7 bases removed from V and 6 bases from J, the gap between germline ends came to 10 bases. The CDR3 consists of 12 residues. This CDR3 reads CASTYRGQPQHF. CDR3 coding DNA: TGTGCCAGCACCTACCGGGGTCAGCCCCAGCATTTT.

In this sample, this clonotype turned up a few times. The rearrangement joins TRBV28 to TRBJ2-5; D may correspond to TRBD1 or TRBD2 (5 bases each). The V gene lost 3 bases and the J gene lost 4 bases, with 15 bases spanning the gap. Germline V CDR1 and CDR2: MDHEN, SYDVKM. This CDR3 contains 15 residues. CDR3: CASSFDSSGRETQYF. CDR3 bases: TGTGCCAGCAGTTTTGACAGCTCTGGGAGAGAGACCCAGTACTTC. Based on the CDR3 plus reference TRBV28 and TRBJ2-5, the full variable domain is DVKVTQSSRYLVKRTGEKVFLECVQDMDHENMFWYRQDPGLGLRLIYFSYDVKMKEKGDIPEGYSVSREKKERFSLILESASTNQTSMYLCASSFDSSGRETQYFGPGTRLLVL.

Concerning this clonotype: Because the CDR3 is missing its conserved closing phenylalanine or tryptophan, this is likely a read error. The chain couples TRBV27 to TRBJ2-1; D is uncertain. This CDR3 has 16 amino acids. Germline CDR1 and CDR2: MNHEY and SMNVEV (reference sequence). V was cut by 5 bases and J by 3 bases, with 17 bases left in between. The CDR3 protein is CASSTATGWGYNEQFL. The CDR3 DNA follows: TGTGCCAGCAGTACGGCCACGGGCTGGGGCTACAATGAGCAGTTCCTC.

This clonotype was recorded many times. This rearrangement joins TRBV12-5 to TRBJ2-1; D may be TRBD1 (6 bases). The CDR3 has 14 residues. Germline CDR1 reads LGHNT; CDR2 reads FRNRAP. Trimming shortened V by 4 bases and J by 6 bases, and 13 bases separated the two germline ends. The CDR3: CASGSPQGFNEQFF. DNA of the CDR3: TGTGCTAGTGGTTCCCCACAGGGTTTCAATGAGCAGTTCTTC.

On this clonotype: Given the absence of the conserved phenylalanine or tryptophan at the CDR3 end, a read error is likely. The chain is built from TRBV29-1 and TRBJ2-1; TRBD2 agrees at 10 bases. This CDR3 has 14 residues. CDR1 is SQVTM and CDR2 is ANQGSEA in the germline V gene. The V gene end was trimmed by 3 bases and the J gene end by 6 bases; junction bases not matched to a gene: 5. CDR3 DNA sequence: TGCAGCGTTGACGGGACTAGCGAGCGCAATGAGCAGTTCCTC. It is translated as CSVDGTSERNEQFL.

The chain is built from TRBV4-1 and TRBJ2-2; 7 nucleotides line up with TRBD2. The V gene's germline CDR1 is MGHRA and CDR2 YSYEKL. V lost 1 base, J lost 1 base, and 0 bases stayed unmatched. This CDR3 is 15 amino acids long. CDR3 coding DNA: TGCGCCAGCAGCCAAGGCGGGGGGAACACCGGGGAGCTGTTTTTT. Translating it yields CASSQGGGNTGELFF.

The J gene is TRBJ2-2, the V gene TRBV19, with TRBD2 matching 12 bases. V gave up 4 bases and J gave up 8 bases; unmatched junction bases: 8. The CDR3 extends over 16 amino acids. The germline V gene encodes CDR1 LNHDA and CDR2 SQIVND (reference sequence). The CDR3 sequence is CASSNLAGGLIGELFF. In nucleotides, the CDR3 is TGTGCCAGTAGTAATCTAGCGGGAGGGCTAATTGGGGAGCTGTTTTTT.

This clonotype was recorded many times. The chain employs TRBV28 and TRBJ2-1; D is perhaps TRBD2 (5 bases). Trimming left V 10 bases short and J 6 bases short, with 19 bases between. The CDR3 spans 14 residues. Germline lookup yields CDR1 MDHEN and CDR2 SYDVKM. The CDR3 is CAMKKLLAVNEQFF. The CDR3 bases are TGTGCCATGAAAAAGCTCCTAGCCGTCAATGAGCAGTTCTTC.

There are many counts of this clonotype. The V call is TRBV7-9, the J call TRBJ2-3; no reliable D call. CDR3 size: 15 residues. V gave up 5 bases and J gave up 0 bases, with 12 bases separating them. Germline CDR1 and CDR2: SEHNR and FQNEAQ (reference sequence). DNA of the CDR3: TGTGCCAGCAGCCCAATGGGCGGCAGCACAGATACGCAGTATTTT. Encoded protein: CASSPMGGSTDTQYF.

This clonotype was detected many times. The CDR3 region has the DNA TGTGCCAGCAGTTTAATCAACTATGGCTACACCTTC. This codes for CASSLINYGYTF. This rearrangement joins TRBV28 to TRBJ1-2; the D is unclear. V was pared by 2 bases and J by 2 bases, with 3 bases between. Per germline, CDR1 MDHEN and CDR2 SYDVKM. CDR3 size: 12 residues.

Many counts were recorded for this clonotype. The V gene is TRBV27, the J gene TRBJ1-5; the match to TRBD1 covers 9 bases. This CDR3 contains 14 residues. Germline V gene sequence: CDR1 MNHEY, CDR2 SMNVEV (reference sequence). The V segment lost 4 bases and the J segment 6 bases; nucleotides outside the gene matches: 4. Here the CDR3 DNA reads TGTGCCAGCAGTTCTGGGACAGGGAGTCAGCCCCAGCATTTT. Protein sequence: CASSSGTGSQPQHF.

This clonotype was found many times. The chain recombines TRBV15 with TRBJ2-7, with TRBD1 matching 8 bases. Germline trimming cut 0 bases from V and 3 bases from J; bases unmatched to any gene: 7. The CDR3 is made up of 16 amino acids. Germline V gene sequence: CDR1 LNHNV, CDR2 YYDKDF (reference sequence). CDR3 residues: CATSRDLTGGNYEQYF. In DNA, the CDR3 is TGTGCCACCAGCAGAGATTTAACAGGGGGAAACTACGAGCAGTACTTC. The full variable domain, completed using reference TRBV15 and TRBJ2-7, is DAMVIQNPRYQVTQFGKPVTLSCSQTLNHNVMYWYQQKSSQAPKLLFHYYDKDFNNEADTPDNFQSRRPNTSFCFLDIRSPGLGDTAMYLCATSRDLTGGNYEQYFGPGTRLTVT.

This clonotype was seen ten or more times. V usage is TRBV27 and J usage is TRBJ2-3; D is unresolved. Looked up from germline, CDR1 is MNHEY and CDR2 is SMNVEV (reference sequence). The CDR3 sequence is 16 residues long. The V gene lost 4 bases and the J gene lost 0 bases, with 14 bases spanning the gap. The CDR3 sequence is CASSSHNTYSTDTQYF. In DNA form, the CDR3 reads TGTGCCAGCAGTTCTCACAACACTTATAGCACAGATACGCAGTATTTT.